The 18 T cell receptor beta chains given below trace back to one sample, sequenced in a study of cytomegalovirus exposure and HLA in healthy donors. The PCR was carried out with 60 Vbeta primers and 13 Jbeta primers. The protocol was immunoSEQ multiplex PCR, while the TCRdb copy is restricted to in-frame clones and leaves out a portion. Found here are 160,000 or so clones, 81% of them singletons; the top ten hold roughly 4.4%. Sequenced sample: PBMCs. These receptors came from a woman in her late teens or twenties in good health and CMV-seropositive.

The rearrangement links TRBV4-2 to TRBJ1-5; D call uncertain. Between the trimmed V and J ends, which lost 0 bases and 7 bases, there was a span of 13 bases. Germline V gives CDR1 LGHNA, CDR2 YNFKEQ. The CDR3 length is 15 residues. DNA of the CDR3: TGTGCCAGCAGCCAAGAGACCGACAAGTCCCAGCCCCAGCATTTT. This codes for CASSQETDKSQPQHF.

The chain recombines TRBV19 with TRBJ1-5; D is unresolved. Trimming shortened V by 9 bases and J by 1 base, and 13 bases separated the two germline ends. CDR3 length: 14 amino acids. The germline V gene has CDR1 LNHDA and CDR2 SQIVND (reference sequence). Here the CDR3 reads CASRADGSNQPQHF. The CDR3, as DNA: TGTGCCAGCCGAGCGGACGGGAGCAATCAGCCCCAGCATTTT.

V is TRBV28 and J is TRBJ1-4; D ambiguous. The CDR3 runs 16 residues. Germline V CDR1 and CDR2: MDHEN, SYDVKM. V was pared by 6 bases and J by 4 bases, with 18 bases between. The CDR3 reads CASSSRPGLYNEKLFF. DNA of the CDR3: TGTGCCAGCAGCTCGCGACCCGGACTATATAATGAAAAACTGTTTTTT. The variable domain in full, completed from reference TRBV28 and TRBJ1-4, reads DVKVTQSSRYLVKRTGEKVFLECVQDMDHENMFWYRQDPGLGLRLIYFSYDVKMKEKGDIPEGYSVSREKKERFSLILESASTNQTSMYLCASSSRPGLYNEKLFFGSGTQLSVL.

The gene calls are TRBV10-3 and TRBJ1-6; TRBD1 agrees at 7 bases. Germline V gene data show CDR1 as ENHRY and CDR2 as SYGVKD. The CDR3 consists of 12 residues. V was clipped by 10 bases and J by 9 bases; unmatched bases: 6. CDR3 DNA sequence: TGTGCCACCAGGGGGGGTGGTTCACCCCTCCACTTT. It codes for CATRGGGSPLHF.

The chain uses TRBV6-1 and TRBJ1-4; 7 bases are a match to TRBD1. CDR3 length: 15 residues. From germline, CDR1 is MNHNS and CDR2 SASEGT. V gave up 6 bases and J gave up 0 bases; unmatched junction bases: 4. CDR3 in amino acids: CASRGTGATNEKLFF. The CDR3 DNA follows: TGTGCCAGCAGGGGTACAGGGGCAACTAATGAAAAACTGTTTTTT.

As for this clone: Distinct nucleotide sequences in the sample also encode this CDR3. The rearrangement joins TRBV10-3 to TRBJ1-5; 9 bases match TRBD1. The CDR3 spans 15 residues. CDR1 is ENHRY, CDR2 SYGVKD, per germline. Germline trimming cut 4 bases from V and 0 bases from J; bases unmatched to any gene: 1. The CDR3 region is CAISGTGDSNQPQHF. In DNA, the CDR3 is TGTGCCATCAGTGGGACAGGGGATAGCAATCAGCCCCAGCATTTT.

This chain connects TRBV7-2 to TRBJ2-1; 9 bases match TRBD2. J gave up 1 base and V 1 base, and 11 bases lay outside the gene matches. Germline loops: CDR1 SGHTA, CDR2 FQGNSA. This CDR3 has 19 amino acids. CDR3 amino acids: CASSLEAGGLIWSYNEQFF. DNA of the CDR3: TGTGCCAGCAGCTTAGAGGCGGGGGGGCTGATTTGGTCCTACAATGAGCAGTTCTTC.

The V gene is TRBV5-5, the J gene TRBJ2-1; the match to TRBD1 covers 11 bases. The CDR3 is 15 amino acids. CDR1 and CDR2 from the germline V gene are SGHKS and YYEKEE (reference sequence). V lost 7 bases to trimming and J lost 4 bases; unmatched junction nucleotides: 7. The DNA for the CDR3 is TGTGCCAGCGGACAGGGGGCAGGGAGATACAATGAGCAGTTCTTC. Translated, it gives CASGQGAGRYNEQFF.

This chain joins TRBV11-2 and TRBJ2-3; TRBD2 matches 10 bases. The CDR3 length is 15 residues. Germline values: CDR1 SGHAT, CDR2 FQNNGV. The V and J ends lost 5 bases and 4 bases, in that order; junction bases with no gene match: 6. The CDR3 sequence: CASSDLAGVADTQYF. The CDR3, as DNA: TGTGCCAGCAGCGACCTAGCGGGGGTGGCAGATACGCAGTATTTT.

This sequence joins TRBV28 and TRBJ1-2; D is unclear. Germline CDR1 MDHEN, CDR2 SYDVKM. V shed 4 bases and J shed 8 bases, with 8 bases lying between them. The CDR3 is made up of 11 amino acids. DNA for the CDR3: TGTGCCAGCAGTTACAGCGGAGGCTACACCTTC. It yields the protein CASSYSGGYTF.

This clone was seen a few times. This chain connects TRBV6-4 to TRBJ1-5; D not certain. Germline V lookup: CDR1 MRHNA, CDR2 SNTAGT. With 5 bases removed from V and 3 bases from J, the gap between germline ends came to 11 bases. The CDR3 spans 14 residues. The CDR3 reads CASSPVASNQPQHF. The CDR3 bases are TGTGCCAGCAGTCCCGTAGCTTCCAATCAGCCCCAGCATTTT.

A single count supports this clone. The genes are TRBV13 and TRBJ2-7, with TRBD1 matching over 7 bases. This CDR3 is built from 14 residues. Trimming cost V 1 base and J 3 bases; bases outside gene matches: 3. Germline CDR1 and CDR2: PRHDT and FYEKMQ (reference sequence). The CDR3 protein is CASSLEQGYYEQYF. CDR3 coding DNA: TGTGCCAGCAGCTTAGAACAGGGGTACTACGAGCAGTACTTC.

The genes are TRBV19 and TRBJ2-1; tentative D call: TRBD1 (5 bases). V was cut by 1 base and J by 9 bases, with 10 bases left in between. This CDR3 is 13 amino acids long. Germline V gene data show CDR1 as LNHDA and CDR2 as SQIVND (reference sequence). The CDR3 bases are TGTGCCAGTAGTATAGGAACAAGGGGTGAGCAGTTCTTC. Translation: CASSIGTRGEQFF.

The J gene is TRBJ2-7, the V gene TRBV2, with TRBD1 matching over 7 bases. V dropped 8 bases and J dropped 3; count of bases not matched to a gene: 16. CDR3 length: 16 amino acids. Germline lookup yields CDR1 SNHLY and CDR2 FYNNEI. This CDR3 is CASHPRSGDSFYEQYF. Written as DNA, the CDR3 is TGTGCCAGCCATCCGAGGTCCGGGGACAGCTTCTACGAGCAGTACTTC. Together with reference TRBV2 and TRBJ2-7, the CDR3 gives the full variable domain: EPEVTQTPSHQVTQMGQEVILRCVPISNHLYFYWYRQILGQKVEFLVSFYNNEISEKSEIFDDQFSVERPDGSNFTLKIRSTKLEDSAMYFCASHPRSGDSFYEQYFGPGTRLTVT.

This clone was observed once. J is TRBJ2-2 and V is TRBV2; D remains ambiguous. The CDR3 loop spans 16 amino acids. Trimming took off 8 bases at V and 3 bases at J, with 19 bases between the two ends. Germline values: CDR1 SNHLY, CDR2 FYNNEI. CDR3 loop: CASVDRLGADTGELFF. The CDR3 DNA reads TGTGCCAGCGTTGACCGACTTGGCGCAGACACCGGGGAGCTGTTTTTT.

In this sample, this clone turned up once. V gene TRBV27 combines with J gene TRBJ1-4; 7 nucleotides match TRBD1. Germline V gene sequence: CDR1 MNHEY, CDR2 SMNVEV (reference sequence). The CDR3 consists of 14 residues. With V trimmed by 6 bases and J by 8 bases, 9 bases remained unmatched. CDR3 sequence: CASRSSGTVEKLFF. CDR3 coding DNA: TGTGCCAGCAGATCCTCCGGGACAGTGGAAAAACTGTTTTTT.

The rearrangement uses TRBV29-1 and TRBJ2-7, with D maybe TRBD1 (5 bases). Between the trimmed V and J ends, which lost 6 bases and 1 base, there was a span of 10 bases. The CDR3 spans 12 residues. The germline gives CDR1 SQVTM, CDR2 ANQGSEA. Here the CDR3 DNA reads TGCAGCGTCCAAGGGGATTCCTACGAGCAGTACTTC. Translated: CSVQGDSYEQYF.

This chain links TRBV19 with TRBJ1-1; no definite D call. The CDR3 is 13 residues long. Trimming removed 7 bases at V and 6 bases at J, with 15 bases between. Germline CDR1 is LNHDA and CDR2 is SQIVND (reference sequence). CDR3 protein: CASNSRSTPEAFF. Written as DNA, the CDR3 is TGTGCCAGTAATAGTCGTTCCACTCCTGAAGCTTTCTTT.